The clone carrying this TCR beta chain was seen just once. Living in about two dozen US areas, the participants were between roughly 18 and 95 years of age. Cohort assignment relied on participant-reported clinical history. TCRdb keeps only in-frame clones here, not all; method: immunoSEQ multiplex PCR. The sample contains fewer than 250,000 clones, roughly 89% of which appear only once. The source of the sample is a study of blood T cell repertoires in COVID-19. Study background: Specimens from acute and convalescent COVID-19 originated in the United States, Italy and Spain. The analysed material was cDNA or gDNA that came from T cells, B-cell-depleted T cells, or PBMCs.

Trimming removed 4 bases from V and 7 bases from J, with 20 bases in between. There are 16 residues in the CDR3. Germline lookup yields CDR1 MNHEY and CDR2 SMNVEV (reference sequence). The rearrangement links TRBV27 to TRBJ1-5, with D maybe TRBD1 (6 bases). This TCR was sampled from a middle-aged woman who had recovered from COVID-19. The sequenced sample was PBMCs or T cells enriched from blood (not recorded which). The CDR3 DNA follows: TGTGCCAGCAGTTCAGGACAGCGAGGGTACCTCCAGCCCCAGCATTTT. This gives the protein CASSSGQRGYLQPQHF.